The 24 T cell receptor beta chains reported below all come from one sample, sequenced in a study of shared T cell receptors in the human thymus. Sequencing was performed with immunoSEQ multiplex PCR; in TCRdb, only in-frame clones are kept and a portion is missing. This sample has approximately 400,000 clones, with approximately 95% found just once. Sequencing used thymocytes. The origin of the receptors is a human donor.

The chain joins TRBV10-3 to TRBJ2-5, with 8 bases identical to TRBD2. Germline loops: CDR1 ENHRY, CDR2 SYGVKD. Unmatched junction bases numbered 7, after V lost 2 bases and J lost 5 bases. The CDR3 consists of 15 residues. The CDR3 bases are TGTGCCATCAGTGAGGGTATCGGGAGGGGGGAGACCCAGTACTTC. Its protein is CAISEGIGRGETQYF.

J is TRBJ1-2 and V is TRBV7-9, with D unresolved. The germline V gene has CDR1 SEHNR and CDR2 FQNEAQ (reference sequence). The CDR3 totals 13 residues. V was shortened by 1 base and J by 3 bases, with 6 bases between the two germline ends. The CDR3 spells CASSLVKYYGYTF. DNA of the CDR3: TGTGCCAGCAGCTTAGTGAAGTACTATGGCTACACCTTC.

This clone is a singleton in its sample. The chain recombines TRBV27 with TRBJ2-3; D is uncertain. This CDR3 contains 12 residues. V shed 2 bases and J shed 6 bases, with 6 bases lying between them. Germline V gene sequence: CDR1 MNHEY, CDR2 SMNVEV (reference sequence). CDR3 amino acids: CASSLNRDTQYF. The CDR3 DNA follows: TGTGCCAGCAGTTTAAATCGGGATACGCAGTATTTT.

The gene calls are TRBV25-1 and TRBJ2-1; 7 bases agree with TRBD1. Germline CDR1 reads MGHDK; CDR2 reads SYGVNS. V gave up 3 bases and J gave up 8 bases; unmatched junction bases: 10. The CDR3 contains 15 residues. The CDR3 coding sequence is TGTGCCAGCAGTGACAGATCGACAGGGTTGGATGAGCAGTTCTTC. Translating it yields CASSDRSTGLDEQFF.

The chain links TRBV19 to TRBJ1-2, with D uncertain. Germline CDR1 LNHDA, CDR2 SQIVND (reference sequence). Trimming shortened V by 7 bases and J by 1 base, and 16 bases separated the two germline ends. This CDR3 comprises 15 residues. In DNA form, the CDR3 reads TGTGCCAGTACCGGGGTCGGGCTTTATAACTATGGCTACACCTTC. It is translated as CASTGVGLYNYGYTF.

The chain recombines TRBV28 with TRBJ2-7, with D possibly TRBD1 on 5 matching bases. The CDR3 sequence is 16 residues long. Trimming removed 2 bases at V and 1 base at J, with 15 bases between. From germline, CDR1 is MDHEN and CDR2 SYDVKM. For the CDR3, the DNA is TGTGCCAGCAGTTTAGAAGGGGCCCCCCCATCCTACGAGCAGTACTTC. This sequence encodes CASSLEGAPPSYEQYF. The variable domain in full, completed from reference TRBV28 and TRBJ2-7, reads DVKVTQSSRYLVKRTGEKVFLECVQDMDHENMFWYRQDPGLGLRLIYFSYDVKMKEKGDIPEGYSVSREKKERFSLILESASTNQTSMYLCASSLEGAPPSYEQYFGPGTRLTVT.

The chain is built from TRBV27 and TRBJ2-1; 12 bases line up with TRBD2. The V segment lost 5 bases and the J segment 3 bases; nucleotides outside the gene matches: 8. CDR1 MNHEY and CDR2 SMNVEV come from the germline V gene (reference sequence). CDR3 length equals 17 residues. Here the CDR3 reads CASSTPLAGGRYNEQFF. CDR3 DNA: TGTGCCAGCAGTACCCCACTAGCGGGAGGTCGCTACAATGAGCAGTTCTTC.

V gene TRBV5-4 combines with J gene TRBJ2-3; 12 nucleotides align to TRBD2. V gave up 5 bases and J gave up 4 bases; unmatched junction bases: 8. Germline V gives CDR1 SGHNT, CDR2 YYREEE (reference sequence). The CDR3 contains 16 residues. This CDR3 is CASRAASGRGADTQYF. Here the CDR3 DNA reads TGTGCCAGCAGGGCGGCTAGCGGGAGGGGCGCAGATACGCAGTATTTT.

This clone has just a few counts. The V gene is TRBV2, the J gene TRBJ1-4, with a possible D match to TRBD1 (6 bases). Looked up from germline, CDR1 is SNHLY and CDR2 is FYNNEI. The V end was cut by 0 bases, the J end by 7 bases, with 12 bases between. This CDR3 contains 15 residues. CDR3 sequence (DNA): TGTGCCAGCAGTGAAGCATGGGGGCGCGGTGAAAAACTGTTTTTT. Translated, it gives CASSEAWGRGEKLFF. The variable domain in full, with the rest retrieved from reference TRBV2 and TRBJ1-4, is EPEVTQTPSHQVTQMGQEVILRCVPISNHLYFYWYRQILGQKVEFLVSFYNNEISEKSEIFDDQFSVERPDGSNFTLKIRSTKLEDSAMYFCASSEAWGRGEKLFFGSGTQLSVL.

The CDR3, as DNA: TGTGCCAGCAGCTCCAGCGGGAGGAACTACAATGAGCAGTTCTTC. Translation: CASSSSGRNYNEQFF. The gene calls are TRBV5-4 and TRBJ2-1; TRBD2 agrees at 9 bases. CDR3 length equals 15 residues. V lost 3 bases and J lost 3; bases outside the gene matches: 4. Germline CDR1 is SGHNT and CDR2 is YYREEE (reference sequence). Full variable domain (outside the CDR3, taken from reference TRBV5-4 and TRBJ2-1): ETGVTQSPTHLIKTRGQQVTLRCSSQSGHNTVSWYQQALGQGPQFIFQYYREEENGRGNFPPRFSGLQFPNYSSELNVNALELDDSALYLCASSSSGRNYNEQFFGPGTRLTVL.

The chain is built from TRBV28 and TRBJ1-5; 7 nucleotides agree with TRBD1. V dropped 6 bases and J dropped 1; count of bases not matched to a gene: 9. This CDR3 has 16 amino acids. Germline V gene data show CDR1 as MDHEN and CDR2 as SYDVKM. This CDR3 is CASSSPGGSSNQPQHF. The DNA for the CDR3 is TGTGCCAGCAGCTCCCCAGGGGGTAGCAGCAATCAGCCCCAGCATTTT.

J is TRBJ1-3 and V is TRBV6-4; 8 bases align to TRBD1. The V gene's germline CDR1 is MRHNA and CDR2 SNTAGT. V trimming: 4 bases; J trimming: 2 bases; junction bases outside the gene matches: 7. The CDR3 is 16 amino acids. The CDR3 coding sequence is TGTGCCAGCAGTGCCCACCGGGACAGGACTGGAAACACCATATATTTT. It is translated as CASSAHRDRTGNTIYF.

This chain connects TRBV28 to TRBJ2-1; tentatively, D is TRBD2 (5 bases). The CDR3 is 16 amino acids. The germline V and J ends were trimmed by 6 bases and 7 bases, with 22 bases remaining between them. Germline CDR1 and CDR2: MDHEN and SYDVKM. The CDR3 reads CASSPIPLDCMNEQFF. DNA for the CDR3: TGTGCCAGCAGCCCAATCCCCCTGGACTGTATGAATGAGCAGTTCTTC.

The DNA of the CDR3 is TGTGCCAGCAGTTACTCGCCCCGGGGGAACACTGAAGCTTTCTTT. Amino acids: CASSYSPRGNTEAFF. V gene TRBV6-5 combines with J gene TRBJ1-1; D not certain. The CDR3 is made up of 15 amino acids. Trimming pared 0 bases from V and 1 base from J, leaving 9 bases between. CDR1 is MNHEY and CDR2 is SVGAGI in the germline V gene.

Only one count was recorded for this clone. The V call is TRBV28, the J call TRBJ2-2; weak D call: TRBD2 (5 bases). V was shortened by 5 bases and J by 5 bases, with 21 bases between the two germline ends. The CDR3 spans 17 residues. The germline V gene encodes CDR1 MDHEN and CDR2 SYDVKM. The CDR3 DNA is TGTGCCAGCAGTCCTCCAGTCATTGGACGGGGAACCGGGGAGCTGTTTTTT. Protein sequence: CASSPPVIGRGTGELFF.

The chain combines TRBV28 with TRBJ2-6; D not resolved. Germline lookup yields CDR1 MDHEN and CDR2 SYDVKM. This CDR3 spans 16 amino acids. V was clipped by 6 bases and J by 0 bases, with 12 bases between them. The DNA for the CDR3 is TGTGCCAGCAGGTTAGGGCGGATCTCTGGGGCCAACGTCCTGACTTTC. This sequence encodes CASRLGRISGANVLTF.

The J gene is TRBJ2-1, the V gene TRBV7-3, with 10 bases fitting TRBD1. Germline CDR1 SGHTA, CDR2 FQGTGA. J lost 8 bases, V lost 8 bases, and 6 bases had no gene match. The CDR3 totals 13 residues. The CDR3 spells CASRQGADDEQFF. CDR3 DNA: TGTGCCAGCCGACAGGGGGCCGACGATGAGCAGTTCTTC.

In DNA form, the CDR3 reads TGTGCCAGCAGTTTAGTTCTAGCGGACATATACGAGCAGTACTTC. Translated, it gives CASSLVLADIYEQYF. The chain uses TRBV27 and TRBJ2-7, with 7 nucleotides matching TRBD2. Germline trimming cut 2 bases from V and 4 bases from J; bases unmatched to any gene: 8. The CDR3 contains 15 residues. Per germline, CDR1 MNHEY and CDR2 SMNVEV (reference sequence).

The chain employs TRBV7-9 and TRBJ2-3, with 12 nucleotides matching TRBD2. Per the germline V gene, CDR1 is SEHNR and CDR2 is FQNEAQ (reference sequence). V lost 3 bases to trimming and J lost 2 bases; unmatched junction nucleotides: 3. This CDR3 is 16 amino acids long. The CDR3 DNA is TGTGCCAGCAGCTTCCGACTAGCGGGAGCCACAGATACGCAGTATTTT. Translation: CASSFRLAGATDTQYF. Together with reference TRBV7-9 and TRBJ2-3, the CDR3 gives the full variable domain: DTGVSQNPRHKITKRGQNVTFRCDPISEHNRLYWYRQTLGQGPEFLTYFQNEAQLEKSRLLSDRFSAERPKGSFSTLEIQRTEQGDSAMYLCASSFRLAGATDTQYFGPGTRLTVL.

The V and J genes are TRBV12-2 and TRBJ2-7; TRBD2 was called by the table and not checked on the DNA. TRBV12-2 is reported as a pseudogene. This CDR3 region has 11 residues. CDR3 in amino acids: CASRAYYEQYF. The DNA for the CDR3 is TGTGCAAGTCGCGCCTACTACGAGCAGTACTTC.

This chain links TRBV10-3 with TRBJ1-5; TRBD1 matches 8 bases. From germline, CDR1 is ENHRY and CDR2 SYGVKD. With V trimmed by 0 bases and J by 4 bases, 11 bases remained unmatched. This CDR3 spans 18 amino acids. The CDR3 DNA follows: TGTGCCATCAGTGAGTCTGGGTGCGGGACAGGCACGAATCAGCCCCAGCATTTT. This gives the protein CAISESGCGTGTNQPQHF.

The chain couples TRBV4-2 to TRBJ2-5; 10 bases align to TRBD2. This CDR3 contains 16 residues. V shed 1 base and J 2 bases; nucleotides not matched to a gene: 4. Germline V gene sequence: CDR1 LGHNA, CDR2 YNFKEQ. The CDR3 sequence is CASSQVSLAGQETQYF. The CDR3 DNA sequence: TGTGCCAGCAGCCAAGTCTCACTAGCGGGACAAGAGACCCAGTACTTC.

CDR3 coding DNA: TGCGCCAGCAGCCATTCCTCCATCCGGGGACAGGGCTCCTACGAGCAGTACTTC. Protein product: CASSHSSIRGQGSYEQYF. The rearrangement uses TRBV4-1 and TRBJ2-7; TRBD1 matches 9 bases. CDR3 length equals 18 residues. Losses at the gene ends were 3 bases for V and 0 bases for J; bases not matched to a gene: 12. Per germline, CDR1 MGHRA and CDR2 YSYEKL.

This rearrangement joins TRBV6-6 to TRBJ2-5, with 7 bases fitting TRBD2. Germline CDR1 and CDR2: MNHNY and SVGAGI (reference sequence). Germline trimming cut 10 bases from V and 1 base from J; bases unmatched to any gene: 6. CDR3 length: 13 residues. In DNA, the CDR3 is TGTGCCATTAGGGAGGGCCCCCAAGAGACCCAGTACTTC. It translates to CAIREGPQETQYF.